This TCR beta chain derives from a study of blood T cell repertoires in COVID-19. The protocol was immunoSEQ multiplex PCR, while the TCRdb copy is restricted to in-frame clones and leaves out a portion. This table has tens of thousands of clones, more than 75% appearing once. The CDR3 totals 18 residues. The V and J ends lost 0 bases and 0 bases respectively, with 15 bases between them. Per the germline V gene, CDR1 is LGHDT and CDR2 is YNNKEL (reference sequence). Material for sequencing was peripheral blood. The TCR comes from an older woman with acute or convalescent COVID-19. V usage is TRBV3-1 (or the pseudogene TRBV3-2) and J usage is TRBJ2-1; D unresolved. CDR3 sequence: CASSQDLPTVSSYNEQFF. The DNA for the CDR3 is TGTGCCAGCAGCCAAGATCTTCCTACCGTTAGCTCCTACAATGAGCAGTTCTTC.